This section outlines one T cell receptor (beta chain) sequence together with its context. Assay: immunoSEQ multiplex PCR; the TCRdb copy retains only in-frame clones and omits some. The sample has fewer than 40,000 clones; about 92% are singletons. The entry originates in a study of T cell changes during pregnancy in multiple sclerosis. The CDR3 covers 16 residues. Looked up from germline, CDR1 is SGHRS and CDR2 is YFSETQ. With 0 bases removed from V and 6 bases from J, the gap between germline ends came to 18 bases. The source is a female donor with multiple sclerosis, enrolled in a pregnancy study. The specimen was CD8+ T cells from peripheral blood mononuclear cells, collected in the first trimester of pregnancy. The rearrangement uses TRBV5-1 and TRBJ1-1; D is possibly TRBD1 (5 bases). CDR3 DNA: TGCGCCAGCAGCTTGGACGGAGGGGAGGTAATCCCTGAAGCTTTCTTT. Protein product: CASSLDGGEVIPEAFF.